Listed here is a single T cell receptor (beta chain). This entry is derived from a study of T cell responses to AZD1222 COVID-19 vaccine. The protocol was immunoSEQ multiplex PCR, while the TCRdb copy is restricted to in-frame clones and leaves out a portion. Of approximately 100,000 clones listed, 92% are singletons. The V end lost 3 bases, the J end lost 3 bases, and 11 bases lay between the germline ends. Germline V gene lookup returns CDR1 KGHSH and CDR2 LQKENI. The CDR3 extends over 15 amino acids. Sample: peripheral blood, taken on day 0 of AZD1222 vaccination. The genes are TRBV18 and TRBJ1-4, with D unresolved. The TCR comes from an adult in good health. Here the CDR3 reads CASSPQGVSNEKLFF. As DNA, the CDR3 is TGTGCCAGCTCACCGCAAGGAGTTTCTAATGAAAAACTGTTTTTT.